The 20 T cell receptor beta chains listed next were all sequenced from one sample in a study of shared clonotypes between healthy human individuals. Assay used: immunoSEQ multiplex PCR; TCRdb lists only in-frame clones, some missing. Of about 1 million clones in the sample, approximately 70% were seen once. Material: memory CD4+ T cells sorted from blood. Subset here: CD45RA-negative fraction. The receptors stem from a man aged 18 to 35 in good health.

This clone has a handful of counts. This chain connects TRBV18 to TRBJ2-1; D gene unclear. In germline, CDR1 is KGHSH, CDR2 LQKENI. V was shortened by 2 bases and J by 4 bases, with 6 bases between the two germline ends. The CDR3 is made up of 13 amino acids. Written as DNA, the CDR3 is TGTGCCAGCTCACCAACCGAATACAATGAGCAGTTCTTC. Amino acid sequence: CASSPTEYNEQFF.

The V call is TRBV5-1, the J call TRBJ2-2; D is uncertain. The CDR3 totals 14 residues. The germline gives CDR1 SGHRS, CDR2 YFSETQ. The V end was cut by 2 bases, the J end by 8 bases, with 13 bases between. DNA of the CDR3: TGCGCCAGCAGCTTTTACAGTGGCGGTGGGGAGCTGTTTTTT. Its protein is CASSFYSGGGELFF.

A remark on this clone: Other DNA sequences within the sample encode an identical CDR3. The chain joins TRBV6-1 to TRBJ1-3; 7 nucleotides match TRBD1. This CDR3 comprises 14 residues. The germline CDR1 and CDR2 sequences are MNHNS and SASEGT. V gave up 4 bases and J gave up 2 bases; unmatched junction bases: 2. CDR3 coding DNA: TGTGCCAGCAGTGGAGGGACAGCTGGAAACACCATATATTTT. This codes for CASSGGTAGNTIYF.

About this clone itself: Given a much more abundant clone one base away, this may be a read error. At the DNA level, this CDR3 is encoded by other sequences in the same sample as well. J is TRBJ2-5 and V is TRBV5-1; no definite D call. This CDR3 contains 14 residues. Germline V CDR1 and CDR2: SGHRS, YFSETQ. Trimming stripped 0 bases from V and 4 bases from J, with 10 bases between. The CDR3 sequence is CASSLDSRGETQYF. Here the CDR3 DNA reads TGCGCCAGCAGCTTGGACAGCCGAGGAGAGACCCAGTACTTC.

This clone has just a few counts. The V and J genes are TRBV2 and TRBJ1-6; D perhaps matches TRBD1 (5 bases). The germline CDR1 and CDR2 sequences are SNHLY and FYNNEI. The germline V and J ends were trimmed by 4 bases and 5 bases, with 9 bases remaining between them. This CDR3 contains 14 residues. In DNA form, the CDR3 reads TGTGCCAGCAGTGTGACAGAGAATAATTCACCCCTCCACTTT. Residues: CASSVTENNSPLHF. Together with reference TRBV2 and TRBJ1-6, the CDR3 gives the full variable domain: EPEVTQTPSHQVTQMGQEVILRCVPISNHLYFYWYRQILGQKVEFLVSFYNNEISEKSEIFDDQFSVERPDGSNFTLKIRSTKLEDSAMYFCASSVTENNSPLHFGNGTRLTVT.

The chain joins TRBV7-9 to TRBJ1-2; 9 nucleotides align to TRBD1. There are 15 residues in the CDR3. V lost 3 bases to trimming and J lost 7 bases; unmatched junction nucleotides: 9. Germline CDR1 and CDR2: SEHNR and FQNEAQ (reference sequence). CDR3 in DNA: TGTGCCAGCAGCTTGGGGAAACAGGGGGCGGCTGGCTACACCTTC. As protein: CASSLGKQGAAGYTF.

The chain uses TRBV6-1 and TRBJ2-7, with 9 bases identical to TRBD1. J lost 3 bases, V lost 6 bases, and 9 bases had no gene match. Per germline, CDR1 MNHNS and CDR2 SASEGT. This CDR3 comprises 15 residues. CDR3 residues: CASSSTGTGNYEQYF. CDR3 coding DNA: TGTGCCAGCAGCTCTACCGGGACAGGGAACTACGAGCAGTACTTC.

This clone was counted once. The same CDR3 can be traced to other DNA sequences in this sample. This chain uses TRBV5-1 with TRBJ2-7, with no clear D. Germline V gene lookup returns CDR1 SGHRS and CDR2 YFSETQ. This CDR3 comprises 14 residues. V lost 0 bases and J lost 0, with 7 bases in between. CDR3 nucleotide sequence: TGCGCCAGCAGCTTGGGTGACAACTCCTACGAGCAGTACTTC. This sequence encodes CASSLGDNSYEQYF.

The chain links TRBV5-8 to TRBJ1-4; 11 positions agree with TRBD1. Looked up from germline, CDR1 is SGHTS and CDR2 is YDEGEE. J was trimmed by 7 bases and V by 3 bases; bases with no gene match: 11. The CDR3 is 17 amino acids. The CDR3 here is CASSSGTWTGGVEKLFF. The CDR3 DNA reads TGTGCCAGCAGCTCCGGGACCTGGACAGGGGGCGTTGAAAAACTGTTTTTT.

J is TRBJ1-5 and V is TRBV6-1; TRBD1 agrees at 9 bases. In germline, CDR1 is MNHNS, CDR2 SASEGT. The CDR3 sequence is 15 residues long. Germline trimming cut 6 bases from V and 5 bases from J; bases unmatched to any gene: 8. The CDR3 coding sequence is TGTGCCAGCAGCCCCGGGACAGGGAAGCATCAGCCCCAGCATTTT. Translation: CASSPGTGKHQPQHF.

The chain recombines TRBV7-6 with TRBJ2-2; D perhaps matches TRBD2 (5 bases). The CDR3 is 12 amino acids. The germline V gene has CDR1 SGHVS and CDR2 FNYEAQ. V lost 2 bases to trimming and J lost 7 bases, with 5 bases between them. As DNA, the CDR3 is TGTGCCAGCAGCTTACGGGACGGGGAGCTGTTTTTT. Its translation: CASSLRDGELFF.

In regard to this clone: The sample contains more than one DNA sequence encoding this CDR3. V usage is TRBV6-5 and J usage is TRBJ2-7; 8 nucleotides align to TRBD1. CDR3 length: 13 residues. CDR1 and CDR2 from the germline V gene are MNHEY and SVGAGI. Trimming at V came to 7 bases and at J to 3 bases, leaving 5 bases not matched to a gene. The CDR3 region is CASTSTGGYEQYF. DNA of the CDR3: TGTGCCAGCACCTCAACAGGGGGCTACGAGCAGTACTTC.

The CDR3 region has the DNA TGTGCCAGCAGTTACGGGGGGAACCAAGAGACCCAGTACTTC. Protein product: CASSYGGNQETQYF. This chain links TRBV6-5 with TRBJ2-5; a possible D gene is TRBD2 (6 bases). Trimming shortened V by 2 bases and J by 0 bases, and 7 bases separated the two germline ends. The CDR3 sequence is 14 residues long. Germline assignment: CDR1 MNHEY and CDR2 SVGAGI.

This sequence joins TRBV5-4 and TRBJ2-1; D gene ambiguous. Germline V gives CDR1 SGHNT, CDR2 YYREEE (reference sequence). The V gene lost 6 bases and the J gene lost 4 bases, with 11 bases spanning the gap. This CDR3 spans 13 amino acids. The CDR3 loop reads CASTPDGYNEQFF. The DNA of the CDR3 is TGTGCCAGCACCCCCGACGGGTACAATGAGCAGTTCTTC. Variable domain in full (rest from reference TRBV5-4 and TRBJ2-1): ETGVTQSPTHLIKTRGQQVTLRCSSQSGHNTVSWYQQALGQGPQFIFQYYREEENGRGNFPPRFSGLQFPNYSSELNVNALELDDSALYLCASTPDGYNEQFFGPGTRLTVL.

This chain links TRBV5-1 with TRBJ1-1; 7 nucleotides agree with TRBD1. The CDR3 is made up of 14 amino acids. The V and J ends lost 4 bases and 6 bases, in that order; junction bases with no gene match: 9. Germline values: CDR1 SGHRS, CDR2 YFSETQ. In DNA form, the CDR3 reads TGCGCCAGCAGCCGTGGACAGGACGGATCTGAAGCTTTCTTT. Its translation is CASSRGQDGSEAFF. Complete variable domain (other parts from reference TRBV5-1 and TRBJ1-1): KAGVTQTPRYLIKTRGQQVTLSCSPISGHRSVSWYQQTPGQGLQFLFEYFSETQRNKGNFPGRFSGRQFSNSRSEMNVSTLELGDSALYLCASSRGQDGSEAFFGQGTRLTVV.

V usage is TRBV6-5 and J usage is TRBJ2-2; D gene unclear. Germline V CDR1 and CDR2: MNHEY, SVGAGI. Trimming left V 6 bases short and J 8 bases short, with 10 bases between. The length of the CDR3 is 12 residues. The CDR3 here is CASSQPGGELFF. In DNA form, the CDR3 reads TGTGCCAGCAGCCAACCTGGAGGGGAGCTGTTTTTT.

This CDR3 is CASSTPGYEQYF. DNA of the CDR3: TGTGCCAGCAGCACCCCGGGCTACGAGCAGTACTTC. The V gene is TRBV6-5, the J gene TRBJ2-7; D gene uncertain. The CDR3 length is 12 residues. The V and J ends lost 6 bases and 3 bases respectively, with 9 bases between them. Germline V gene lookup returns CDR1 MNHEY and CDR2 SVGAGI.

The rearrangement joins TRBV7-9 to TRBJ1-5, with 8 nucleotides matching TRBD1. V was pared by 5 bases and J by 6 bases, with 12 bases of the junction left unmatched. The CDR3 sequence is 16 residues long. From germline, CDR1 is SEHNR and CDR2 FQNEAQ (reference sequence). In DNA form, the CDR3 reads TGTGCCAGCAGCAGTTCCACCGGGACAGGTTCTCAGCCCCAGCATTTT. This codes for CASSSSTGTGSQPQHF.

The gene calls are TRBV18 and TRBJ2-3; no clear D. Looked up from germline, CDR1 is KGHSH and CDR2 is LQKENI. This CDR3 contains 15 residues. The V end was cut by 6 bases, the J end by 2 bases, with 15 bases between. CDR3: CASSSTKSFTDTQYF. Here the CDR3 DNA reads TGTGCCAGCTCGTCGACCAAGAGTTTCACAGATACGCAGTATTTT.

The genes are TRBV5-8 and TRBJ2-1; D might be TRBD2 (7 bases). The germline V gene has CDR1 SGHTS and CDR2 YDEGEE. The CDR3 is 14 residues long. The V gene lost 0 bases and the J gene lost 5 bases, with 9 bases spanning the gap. As DNA, the CDR3 is TGTGCCAGCAGCTTGGAGGGGGGGAACAATGAGCAGTTCTTC. Protein sequence: CASSLEGGNNEQFF. Complete variable domain (other parts from reference TRBV5-8 and TRBJ2-1): EAGVTQSPTHLIKTRGQQATLRCSPISGHTSVYWYQQALGLGLQFLLWYDEGEERNRGNFPPRFSGRQFPNYSSELNVNALELEDSALYLCASSLEGGNNEQFFGPGTRLTVL.